This T cell receptor (beta chain) was sequenced for a study of shared clonotypes between healthy human individuals. Across the study: Two women and three men aged 18 to 49 served as donors.

Splitting of each subset's genomic DNA was done evenly across several immunoSEQ plates. Roughly 27,000 T cell genomes, or approximately 300 ng DNA, went into replicate PCRs of unsorted PBMC. Generated by immunoSEQ multiplex PCR, the TCRdb table keeps only in-frame clones and is missing some. Among roughly 500,000 clones listed, 70% to 80% were seen once. The CDR3 extends over 15 amino acids. After removal of 2 bases from V and 6 bases from J, the junction contained 5 bases not matched to a gene. The germline gives CDR1 SGHVS, CDR2 FNYEAQ. The chain carries TRBV7-6 and TRBJ2-7; 12 bases agree with TRBD2. The material sequenced was PBMCs. This receptor was taken from a woman in her forties in good health. Some clones in this sample may be carry-over from other donors' samples. The CDR3 DNA reads as TGTGCCAGCAGCTTAACCCCGGGACTAGCGGGCGAGCAGTACTTC. Amino acid sequence: CASSLTPGLAGEQYF.